This record concerns one TCR beta chain sequence. The study assigned cohorts using participant-reported clinical history. This specimen comes from a study of blood T cell repertoires in COVID-19. Whole-study context: Whether acute or convalescent, the COVID-19 samples came from the United States, Italy and Spain. T cells, B-cell-depleted T cells, or PBMCs provided the cDNA or gDNA that served as material.

Per the authors' pipeline: Reference gene primer amplification gave estimated nucleated cell counts. Data came from immunoSEQ multiplex PCR; TCRdb stores just in-frame clones and leaves some out. V and J calls plus clone size are reproduced from that table; the DNA served to infer D and trimming. The table records 150,000 or so clones, 60% to 80% of them present only once. The sequence was obtained from a woman aged 45-65 years who had recovered from COVID-19. The specimen was PBMCs or T cells enriched from blood (not recorded which).

The CDR3 reads CASSSPGTASYEQYF. The CDR3 coding sequence is TGTGCCAGCAGTTCACCCGGGACAGCTTCCTACGAGCAGTACTTC. The chain couples TRBV6-7 to TRBJ2-7, with 7 bases aligning to TRBD1. TRBV6-7 belongs to the ORF category, with a function that is uncertain. The trim removed 4 bases at V and 1 base at J, leaving 7 bases unmatched. The CDR3 is 15 residues long.